Listed below are T cell receptor beta chains from one sample, sequenced in a study of blood T cell repertoires in COVID-19. Clones were read by immunoSEQ multiplex PCR, and TCRdb kept only the in-frame ones, dropping some. The data hold 250,000 to 350,000 clones, with approximately 83% observed a single time. Sample: peripheral blood. The receptors come from a young woman who had recovered from COVID-19. CDR3s include the opening cysteine and the closing phenylalanine or tryptophan. Each record gives: V gene, D gene, clone size, J gene, CDR3 protein, CDR3 DNA. A D gene is named only where the DNA matches it firmly. Clone size is stated in some rows and not others, as once, few, many or a class when expanded.

TRBV25-1	TRBD1	.	TRBJ1-2	CASRPGQGMGGYTF	TGTGCCAGCAGACCGGGACAGGGTATGGGGGGCTACACCTTC
TRBV29-1	TRBD2	.	TRBJ2-5	CSVEDGLAGETQYF	TGCAGCGTTGAAGATGGACTAGCGGGGGAGACCCAGTACTTC
TRBV19	.	few	TRBJ1-5	CASNLMTAGGNQPQHF	TGTGCCAGTAACCTGATGACAGCGGGGGGCAATCAGCCCCAGCATTTT
TRBV6-4	TRBD1	.	TRBJ1-2	CASSDSLGTGGGYTF	TGTGCCAGCAGTGACTCGTTAGGGACAGGAGGCGGCTACACCTTC
TRBV3-1/TRBV3-2	.	.	TRBJ1-1	CASSRRLAGRDTEAFF	TGTGCCAGCAGCCGCCGTTTGGCAGGCCGCGACACTGAAGCTTTCTTT
TRBV20-1	.	.	TRBJ1-1	CSASQGNTEAFF	TGCAGTGCTAGTCAGGGGAACACTGAAGCTTTCTTT
TRBV7-8	TRBD1	.	TRBJ1-3	CASSSRDRGSGTIYF	TGTGCCAGCAGCTCGCGGGACAGGGGAAGTGGTACCATATATTTT
TRBV4-1	.	once	TRBJ1-2	CASSLLNRDANYGYTF	TGCGCCAGCAGCCTCCTGAACAGGGATGCTAACTATGGCTACACCTTC
TRBV18	TRBD2	.	TRBJ2-7	CASSPGTGGNEQYF	TGTGCCAGCTCACCAGGGACGGGGGGTAACGAGCAGTACTTC
TRBV5-4	.	.	TRBJ1-2	CASSLPGHGYTF	TGTGCCAGCAGCTTGCCAGGGCATGGCTACACCTTC
TRBV30	TRBD1	few	TRBJ1-2	CAWSVPTGGGYGYTF	TGTGCCTGGAGTGTTCCGACAGGGGGCGGCTATGGCTACACCTTC
TRBV19	.	few	TRBJ1-1	CASSIDRTRVDTEAFF	TGTGCCAGTAGTATAGATCGCACCCGTGTAGACACTGAAGCTTTCTTT
TRBV4-1	TRBD2	few	TRBJ2-7	CASSQVVGGSYEQYF	TGCGCCAGCAGCCAAGTCGTCGGGGGGTCCTACGAGCAGTACTTC